Listed below are T cell receptor beta chains from one sample, sequenced in a study of blood T cell repertoires in COVID-19. TCRdb's copy holds only in-frame clones and misses some; the assay was immunoSEQ multiplex PCR. The data contain roughly 41,000 clones, roughly 84% of them singletons. Sequenced input: peripheral blood. These receptors all come from a man between 60 and 70 years old with active COVID-19. The CDR3 runs from the conserved cysteine through the conserved F or W. The D gene is left open where the match is weak. Size is omitted from some rows. Given values are once, few, many or a class for expanded clones.

len	d_gene	v_gene	j_gene	abundance	CDR3nt	CDR3aa
19	TRBD2	TRBV19	TRBJ2-2	NA	TGTGCCAGTAGTATTCAGTTAGCGGGAGGTACCTCGAACACCGGGGAGCTGTTTTTT	CASSIQLAGGTSNTGELFF
18	NA	TRBV21-1	TRBJ1-4	NA	TGTGCCAGCAGCTGTTCCGGGACAGGGGAGGGGGAAAATGAAAAACTGTTTTTT	CASSCSGTGEGENEKLFF
16	NA	TRBV5-1	TRBJ2-2	once	TGCGCCAGCAGCGTGGAGGTACAGCCGAACACCGGGGAGCTGTTTTTT	CASSVEVQPNTGELFF
14	TRBD2	TRBV6-1	TRBJ2-1	NA	TGTGCCAGCAGTGTAGCGGGAGGATGGAATGAGCAGTTCTTC	CASSVAGGWNEQFF
15	TRBD1	TRBV7-9	TRBJ2-4	NA	TGTGCCAGCAGCTCGTATCCGGGACAGGAAAACATTCAGTACTTC	CASSSYPGQENIQYF
13	NA	TRBV25-1	TRBJ2-1	NA	TGTGCCAGCAGTGAATATAATGGGGGCGAGCAGTTCTTC	CASSEYNGGEQFF
19	NA	TRBV21-1	TRBJ2-3	NA	TGTGCCAGCAGCAAAGGGGGGGCGCTAGCGGAAATCGTCCCAGATACGCAGTATTTT	CASSKGGALAEIVPDTQYF
15	TRBD1	TRBV27	TRBJ1-2	NA	TGTGCCAGCAGTTTGACAGGGGGCAGCGGCTATGGCTACACCTTC	CASSLTGGSGYGYTF
15	TRBD1	TRBV18	TRBJ2-1	NA	TGTGCCAGCTTCTCAGGTACAGGGGGCTTTAATGAGCAGTTCTTC	CASFSGTGGFNEQFF
16	TRBD2	TRBV7-9	TRBJ2-1	once	TGTGCCAGCAGCTTAGGACTAGCGAGCTCCTACAATGAGCAGTTCTTC	CASSLGLASSYNEQFF
13	NA	TRBV28	TRBJ2-3	NA	TGTGCCAGCAGTCCAGTTAACACCCGTACGCAGTATTTT	CASSPVNTRTQYF
13	NA	TRBV28	TRBJ2-3	NA	TGTGCCAGCAGTACGAATGACAGGTCAACGCAGTATTTT	CASSTNDRSTQYF
19	TRBD2	TRBV4-3	TRBJ2-1	NA	TGCGCCAGCAGCCAAGAAGGGAGACTAGCGGGAGGGCCCCACAATGAGCAGTTCTTC	CASSQEGRLAGGPHNEQFF
16	TRBD2	TRBV4-1	TRBJ2-7	NA	TGCGCCAGCAGCCAAGCTACTAGCGGGGGAACCTACGAGCAGTACTTC	CASSQATSGGTYEQYF
16	NA	TRBV5-1	TRBJ1-1	once	TGCGCCAGCAGCTCGAGGACTCTGGGGTTGAACACTGAAGCTTTCTTT	CASSSRTLGLNTEAFF
16	TRBD2	TRBV7-9	TRBJ2-3	NA	TGTGCCAGCAGCCGATCACTAGCGGGAGACACAGATACGCAGTATTTT	CASSRSLAGDTDTQYF
14	TRBD1	TRBV7-9	TRBJ1-1	NA	TGTGCCAGCAGCCCGGGACAGCCACGGGATGAAGCTTTCTTT	CASSPGQPRDEAFF
15	TRBD1	TRBV19	TRBJ1-1	NA	TGTGCCAGTAGTATGGGTACAGGGGGGGACACTGAAGCTTTCTTT	CASSMGTGGDTEAFF
15	NA	TRBV10-1	TRBJ1-1	NA	TGCGCCAGCGAACATCGGCAGGGCAGGAACACTGAAGCTTTCTTT	CASEHRQGRNTEAFF
15	NA	TRBV11-1	TRBJ2-2	NA	TGTGCCAGCAGCCCGGGACTTGCGAACACCGGGGAGCTGTTTTTT	CASSPGLANTGELFF
14	NA	TRBV6-5	TRBJ1-1	NA	TGTGCCAGCCTGGGGGGGGTTTTGAACACTGAAGCTTTCTTT	CASLGGVLNTEAFF
14	NA	TRBV27	TRBJ1-3	few	TGTGCCAGCTCCCGCGGAGGTTCCGGAAACACCATATATTTT	CASSRGGSGNTIYF
13	NA	TRBV12-3/TRBV12-4	TRBJ2-3	NA	TGTGCCAGCAGTTTGGGCCCTCCGGATACGCAGTATTTT	CASSLGPPDTQYF
18	TRBD2	TRBV10-3	TRBJ2-2	NA	TGTGCCATCAGTGGGGATTCTTCTAGCGGGGAGAACACCGGGGAGCTGTTTTTT	CAISGDSSSGENTGELFF
13	NA	TRBV29-1	TRBJ2-2	NA	TGCAGCGTTGAAAGGTTTAGCGCCGGGGAGCTGTTTTTT	CSVERFSAGELFF
16	TRBD2	TRBV6-6	TRBJ2-5	NA	TGTGCCAGTGCCTCGGGGTGGGAGGGGTCACAAGAGACCCAGTACTTC	CASASGWEGSQETQYF
14	TRBD2	TRBV6-5	TRBJ2-3	NA	TGTGCCAGCAAGGGCGGGAGCAGCACAGATACGCAGTATTTT	CASKGGSSTDTQYF
15	TRBD2	TRBV6-4	TRBJ2-1	NA	TGTGCCAGCAGTGCGGGAGGGAGCACCTACAATGAGCAGTTCTTC	CASSAGGSTYNEQFF
13	NA	TRBV5-6	TRBJ2-7	NA	TGTGCCAGCAGCTTGGGAGGGTTCGGTGGGCAGTACTTC	CASSLGGFGGQYF
15	TRBD1	TRBV5-1	TRBJ2-7	NA	TGCGCCAGCAGCTTGGCCGGGACAGGGGCTTACGAGCAGTACTTC	CASSLAGTGAYEQYF
15	TRBD1	TRBV6-1	TRBJ1-6	NA	TGTGCCAGCAGTGAATCGGGGACAGGGTATTCACCCCTCCACTTT	CASSESGTGYSPLHF
16	NA	TRBV7-9	TRBJ1-3	NA	TGTGCCAGCAGCTCTGATACAGGGACGTCTGGAAACACCATATATTTT	CASSSDTGTSGNTIYF
12	NA	TRBV5-4	TRBJ2-3	NA	TGTGCCAGCACCATCCCGGGGTATACGCAGTATTTT	CASTIPGYTQYF
15	NA	TRBV30	TRBJ2-3	NA	TGTGCCTGGAGTGTAGGGGTCTCAACCACAGATACGCAGTATTTT	CAWSVGVSTTDTQYF
15	NA	TRBV5-1	TRBJ1-1	once	TGCGCCAGCAGCATACAGGGACGAGGGAACACTGAAGCTTTCTTT	CASSIQGRGNTEAFF
14	TRBD1	TRBV10-3	TRBJ2-7	NA	TGTGCCATCAGTAGGACAGGGGGCTCCTACGAGCAGTACTTC	CAISRTGGSYEQYF